In its sample, the clone carrying this TCR beta chain was seen a few times. Its antigen is undetermined. This entry is derived from a study of T cells and Merkel cell carcinoma outcomes. Study-level findings and limits: Merkel cell carcinoma outcomes were reportedly predicted by repertoire and T-cell density.

Profiled with immunoSEQ multiplex PCR; TCRdb holds only in-frame clones, not every one. The table records thousands of clones, roughly 80% of them present only once. This CDR3 is 16 amino acids long. Germline V lookup: CDR1 LNHNV, CDR2 YYDKDF (reference sequence). V shed 2 bases, J shed 2 bases, and the junction held 3 bases outside the gene matches. What was sequenced was tumor tissue from Merkel cell carcinoma. The chain combines TRBV15 with TRBJ2-1; TRBD2 matches 10 bases. The sequence came from a human donor with Merkel cell carcinoma. CDR3 coding DNA: TGTGCCACCAGCAGAACTACTAGCGGGACCTACAATGAGCAGTTCTTC. It translates to CATSRTTSGTYNEQFF.